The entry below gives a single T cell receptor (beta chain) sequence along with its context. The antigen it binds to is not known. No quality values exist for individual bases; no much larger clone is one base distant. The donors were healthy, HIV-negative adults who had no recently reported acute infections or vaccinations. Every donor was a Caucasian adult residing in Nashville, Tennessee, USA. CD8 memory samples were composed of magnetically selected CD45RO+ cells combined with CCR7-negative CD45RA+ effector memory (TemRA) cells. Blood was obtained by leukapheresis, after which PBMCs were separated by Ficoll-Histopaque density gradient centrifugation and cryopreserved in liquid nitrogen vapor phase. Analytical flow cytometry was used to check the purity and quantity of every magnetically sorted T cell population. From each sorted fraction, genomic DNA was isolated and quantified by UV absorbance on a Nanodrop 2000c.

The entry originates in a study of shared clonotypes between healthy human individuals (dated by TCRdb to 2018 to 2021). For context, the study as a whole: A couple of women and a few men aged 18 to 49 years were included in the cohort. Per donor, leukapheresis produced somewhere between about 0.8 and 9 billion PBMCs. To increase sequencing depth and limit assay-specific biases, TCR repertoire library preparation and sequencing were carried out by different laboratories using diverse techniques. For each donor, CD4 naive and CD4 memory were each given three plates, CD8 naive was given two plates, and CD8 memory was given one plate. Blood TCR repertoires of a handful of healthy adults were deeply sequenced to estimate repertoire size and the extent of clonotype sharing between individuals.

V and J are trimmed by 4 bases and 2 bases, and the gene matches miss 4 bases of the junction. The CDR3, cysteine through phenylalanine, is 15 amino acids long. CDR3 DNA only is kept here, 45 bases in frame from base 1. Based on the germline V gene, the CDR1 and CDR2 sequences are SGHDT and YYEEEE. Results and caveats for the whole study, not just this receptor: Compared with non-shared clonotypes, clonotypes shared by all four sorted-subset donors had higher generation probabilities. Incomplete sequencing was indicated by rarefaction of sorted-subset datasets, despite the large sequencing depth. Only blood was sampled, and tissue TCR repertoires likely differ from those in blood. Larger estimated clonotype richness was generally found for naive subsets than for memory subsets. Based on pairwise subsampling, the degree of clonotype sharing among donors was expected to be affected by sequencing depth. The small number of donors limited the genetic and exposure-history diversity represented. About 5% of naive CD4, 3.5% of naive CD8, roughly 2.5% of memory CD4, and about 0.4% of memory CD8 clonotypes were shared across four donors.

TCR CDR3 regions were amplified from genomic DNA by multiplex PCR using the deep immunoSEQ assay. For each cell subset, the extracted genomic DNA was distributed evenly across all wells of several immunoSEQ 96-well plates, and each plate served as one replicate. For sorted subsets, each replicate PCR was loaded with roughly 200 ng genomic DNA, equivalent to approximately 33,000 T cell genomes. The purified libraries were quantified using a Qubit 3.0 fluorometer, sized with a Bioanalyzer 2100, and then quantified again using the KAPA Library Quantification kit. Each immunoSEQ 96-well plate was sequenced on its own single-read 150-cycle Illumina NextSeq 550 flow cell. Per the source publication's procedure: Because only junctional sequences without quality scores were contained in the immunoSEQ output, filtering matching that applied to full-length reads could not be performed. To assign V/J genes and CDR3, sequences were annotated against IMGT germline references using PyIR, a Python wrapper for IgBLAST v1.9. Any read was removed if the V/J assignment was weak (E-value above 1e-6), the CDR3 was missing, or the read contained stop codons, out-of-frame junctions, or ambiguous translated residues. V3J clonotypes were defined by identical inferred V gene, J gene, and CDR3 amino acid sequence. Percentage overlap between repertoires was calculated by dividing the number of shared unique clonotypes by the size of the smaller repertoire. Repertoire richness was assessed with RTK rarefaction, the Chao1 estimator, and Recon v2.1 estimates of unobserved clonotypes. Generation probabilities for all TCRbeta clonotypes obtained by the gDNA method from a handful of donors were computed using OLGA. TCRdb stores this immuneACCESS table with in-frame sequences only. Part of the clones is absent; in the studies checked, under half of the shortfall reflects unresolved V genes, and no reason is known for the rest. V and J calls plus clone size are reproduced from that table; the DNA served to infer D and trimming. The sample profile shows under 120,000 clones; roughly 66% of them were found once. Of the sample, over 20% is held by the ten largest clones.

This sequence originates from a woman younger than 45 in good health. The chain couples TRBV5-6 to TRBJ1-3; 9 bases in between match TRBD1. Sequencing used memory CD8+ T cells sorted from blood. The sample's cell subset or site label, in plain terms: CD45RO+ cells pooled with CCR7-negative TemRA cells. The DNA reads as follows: TGTGCCAGCAGCGTTGGGACAGGGACTGGAAACACCATATATTTT. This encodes CASSVGTGTGNTIYF.